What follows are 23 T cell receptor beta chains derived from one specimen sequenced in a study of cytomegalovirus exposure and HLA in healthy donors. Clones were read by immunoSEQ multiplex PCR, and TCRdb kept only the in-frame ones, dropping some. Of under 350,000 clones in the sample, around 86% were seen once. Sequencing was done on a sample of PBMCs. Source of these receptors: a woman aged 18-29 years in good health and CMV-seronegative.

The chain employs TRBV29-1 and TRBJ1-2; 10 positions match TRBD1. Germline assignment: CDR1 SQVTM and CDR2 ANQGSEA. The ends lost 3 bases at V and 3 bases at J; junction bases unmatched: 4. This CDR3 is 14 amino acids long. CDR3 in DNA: TGCAGCGTTGAGGGACAGGGGATCGACTATGGCTACACCTTC. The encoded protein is CSVEGQGIDYGYTF.

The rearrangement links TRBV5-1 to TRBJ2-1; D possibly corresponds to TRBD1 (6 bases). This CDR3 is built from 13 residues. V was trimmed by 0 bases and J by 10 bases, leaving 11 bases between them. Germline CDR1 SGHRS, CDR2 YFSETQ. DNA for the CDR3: TGCGCCAGCAGCTTGGGGCAGGGGCGAGAGCAGTTCTTC. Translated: CASSLGQGREQFF. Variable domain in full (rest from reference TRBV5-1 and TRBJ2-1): KAGVTQTPRYLIKTRGQQVTLSCSPISGHRSVSWYQQTPGQGLQFLFEYFSETQRNKGNFPGRFSGRQFSNSRSEMNVSTLELGDSALYLCASSLGQGREQFFGPGTRLTVL.

The CDR3 spells CASIFTGRVQETQYF. For the CDR3, the DNA is TGTGCCAGCATTTTTACCGGGAGGGTCCAAGAGACCCAGTACTTC. V is TRBV6-1 and J is TRBJ2-5; TRBD2 aligns across 8 bases. V was pared by 7 bases and J by 1 base, with 8 bases of the junction left unmatched. The CDR3 length is 15 residues. Per germline, CDR1 MNHNS and CDR2 SASEGT.

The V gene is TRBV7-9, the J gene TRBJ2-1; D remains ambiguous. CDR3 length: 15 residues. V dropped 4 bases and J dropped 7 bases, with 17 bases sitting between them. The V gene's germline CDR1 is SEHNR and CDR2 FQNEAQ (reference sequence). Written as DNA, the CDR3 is TGTGCCAGCAGCTCGCCCACTCCAGGCATTAATGAGCAGTTCTTC. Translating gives CASSSPTPGINEQFF. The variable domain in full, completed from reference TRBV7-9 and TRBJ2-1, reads DTGVSQNPRHKITKRGQNVTFRCDPISEHNRLYWYRQTLGQGPEFLTYFQNEAQLEKSRLLSDRFSAERPKGSFSTLEIQRTEQGDSAMYLCASSSPTPGINEQFFGPGTRLTVL.

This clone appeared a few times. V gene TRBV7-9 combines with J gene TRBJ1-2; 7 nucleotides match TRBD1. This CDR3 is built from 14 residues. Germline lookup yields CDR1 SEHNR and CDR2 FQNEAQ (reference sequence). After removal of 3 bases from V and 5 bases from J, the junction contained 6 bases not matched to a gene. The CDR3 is CASSLEGQLYGYTF. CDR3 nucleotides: TGTGCCAGCAGCTTGGAGGGACAGCTGTATGGCTACACCTTC. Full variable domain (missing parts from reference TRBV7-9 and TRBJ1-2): DTGVSQNPRHKITKRGQNVTFRCDPISEHNRLYWYRQTLGQGPEFLTYFQNEAQLEKSRLLSDRFSAERPKGSFSTLEIQRTEQGDSAMYLCASSLEGQLYGYTFGSGTRLTVV.

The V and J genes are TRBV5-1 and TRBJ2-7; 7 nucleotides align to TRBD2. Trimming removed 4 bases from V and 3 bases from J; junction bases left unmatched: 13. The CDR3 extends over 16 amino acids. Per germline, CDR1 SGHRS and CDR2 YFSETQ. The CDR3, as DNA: TGCGCCAGCAGCCCTCCCGGGTCCCTAGCGGTCTACGAGCAGTACTTC. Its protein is CASSPPGSLAVYEQYF.

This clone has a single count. As DNA, the CDR3 is TGTGCCAGCAGTTACTCTAGCTATGGCTACACCTTC. Its translation is CASSYSSYGYTF. The chain links TRBV6-5 to TRBJ1-2; D gene ambiguous. Germline lookup yields CDR1 MNHEY and CDR2 SVGAGI. This CDR3 has 12 amino acids. The V end was cut by 0 bases, the J end by 4 bases, with 3 bases between.

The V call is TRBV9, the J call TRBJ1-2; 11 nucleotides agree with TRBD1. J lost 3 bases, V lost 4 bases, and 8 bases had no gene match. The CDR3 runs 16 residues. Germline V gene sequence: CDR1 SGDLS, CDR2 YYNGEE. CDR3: CASSTYPGQGDYGYTF. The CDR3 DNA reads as TGTGCCAGCAGCACCTATCCGGGACAGGGGGACTATGGCTACACCTTC.

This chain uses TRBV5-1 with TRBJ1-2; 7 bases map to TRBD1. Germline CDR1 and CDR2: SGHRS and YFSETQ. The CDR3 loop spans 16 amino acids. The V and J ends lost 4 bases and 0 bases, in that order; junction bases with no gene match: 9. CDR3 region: CASSADRDGANYGYTF. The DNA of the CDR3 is TGCGCCAGCAGCGCAGACAGGGATGGAGCTAACTATGGCTACACCTTC.

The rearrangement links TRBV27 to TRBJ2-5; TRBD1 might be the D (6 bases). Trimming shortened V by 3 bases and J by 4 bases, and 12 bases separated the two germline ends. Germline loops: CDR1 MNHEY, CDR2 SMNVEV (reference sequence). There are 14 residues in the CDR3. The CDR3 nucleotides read TGTGCCAGCAGTTTTGCAGGGGATAGAGAGACCCAGTACTTC. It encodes CASSFAGDRETQYF.

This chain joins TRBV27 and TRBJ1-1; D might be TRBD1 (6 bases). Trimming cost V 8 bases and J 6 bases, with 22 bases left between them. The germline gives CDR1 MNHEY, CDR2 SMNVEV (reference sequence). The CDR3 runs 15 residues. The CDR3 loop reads CASGETGGALAEAFF. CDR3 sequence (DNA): TGTGCCAGCGGTGAAACGGGGGGGGCCTTGGCTGAAGCTTTCTTT.

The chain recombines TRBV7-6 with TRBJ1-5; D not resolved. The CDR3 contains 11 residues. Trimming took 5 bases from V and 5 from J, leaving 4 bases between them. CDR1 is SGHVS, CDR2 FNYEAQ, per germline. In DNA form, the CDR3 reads TGTGCCAGCAGCCATGATCAGCCCCAGCATTTT. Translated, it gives CASSHDQPQHF.

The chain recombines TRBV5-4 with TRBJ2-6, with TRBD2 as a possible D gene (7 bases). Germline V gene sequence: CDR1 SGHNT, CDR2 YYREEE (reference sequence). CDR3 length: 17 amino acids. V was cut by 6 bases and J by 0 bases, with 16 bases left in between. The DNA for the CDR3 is TGTGCCAGCACCCGGGGAGGGGGGACCTCTGGGGCCAACGTCCTGACTTTC. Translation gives CASTRGGGTSGANVLTF. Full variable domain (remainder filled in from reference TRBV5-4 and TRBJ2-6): ETGVTQSPTHLIKTRGQQVTLRCSSQSGHNTVSWYQQALGQGPQFIFQYYREEENGRGNFPPRFSGLQFPNYSSELNVNALELDDSALYLCASTRGGGTSGANVLTFGAGSRLTVL.

Here the CDR3 DNA reads TGCGCCAGCAGCTTTGGGACACTTAATAGCAATCAGCCCCAGCATTTT. It codes for CASSFGTLNSNQPQHF. The J gene is TRBJ1-5, the V gene TRBV5-1; tentatively, D is TRBD1 (6 bases). V was trimmed by 2 bases and J by 0 bases, leaving 12 bases between them. The germline gives CDR1 SGHRS, CDR2 YFSETQ. The CDR3 extends over 16 amino acids.

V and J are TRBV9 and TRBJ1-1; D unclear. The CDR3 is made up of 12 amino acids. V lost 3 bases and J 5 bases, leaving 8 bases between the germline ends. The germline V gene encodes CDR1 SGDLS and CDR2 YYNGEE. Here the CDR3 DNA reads TGTGCCAGCAGCGCCGCGGGGACTGAAGCTTTCTTT. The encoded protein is CASSAAGTEAFF. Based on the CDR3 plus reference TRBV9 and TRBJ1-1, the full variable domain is DSGVTQTPKHLITATGQRVTLRCSPRSGDLSVYWYQQSLDQGLQFLIQYYNGEERAKGNILERFSAQQFPDLHSELNLSSLELGDSALYFCASSAAGTEAFFGQGTRLTVV.

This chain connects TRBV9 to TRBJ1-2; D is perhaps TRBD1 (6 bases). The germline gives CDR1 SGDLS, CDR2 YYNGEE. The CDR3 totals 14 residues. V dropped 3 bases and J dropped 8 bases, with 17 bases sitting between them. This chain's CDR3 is CASSEYSQGYGYTF. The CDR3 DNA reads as TGTGCCAGCAGCGAATACTCACAGGGATACGGCTACACCTTC.

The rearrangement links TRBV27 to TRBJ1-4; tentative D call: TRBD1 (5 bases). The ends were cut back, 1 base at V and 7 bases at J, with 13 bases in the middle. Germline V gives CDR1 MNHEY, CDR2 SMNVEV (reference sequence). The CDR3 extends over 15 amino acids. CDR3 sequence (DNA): TGTGCCAGCAGTTTATATCCGGGGGTCGGTGAAAAACTGTTTTTT. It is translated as CASSLYPGVGEKLFF. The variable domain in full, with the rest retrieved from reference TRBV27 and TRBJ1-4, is EAQVTQNPRYLITVTGKKLTVTCSQNMNHEYMSWYRQDPGLGLRQIYYSMNVEVTDKGDVPEGYKVSRKEKRNFPLILESPSPNQTSLYFCASSLYPGVGEKLFFGSGTQLSVL.

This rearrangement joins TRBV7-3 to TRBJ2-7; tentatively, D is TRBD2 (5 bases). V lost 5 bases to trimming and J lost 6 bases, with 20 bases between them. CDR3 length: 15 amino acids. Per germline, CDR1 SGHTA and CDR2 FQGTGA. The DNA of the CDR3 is TGTGCCAGCAGCCCCCGGGCGAGCCCGCGGGCCGAGCAGTACTTC. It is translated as CASSPRASPRAEQYF.

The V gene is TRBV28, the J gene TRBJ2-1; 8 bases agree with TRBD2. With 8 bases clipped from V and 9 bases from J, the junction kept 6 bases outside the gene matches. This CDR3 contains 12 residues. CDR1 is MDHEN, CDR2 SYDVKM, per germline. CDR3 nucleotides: TGTGCCAGCTCCCCAAGCGGGGGTGAGCAGTTCTTC. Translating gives CASSPSGGEQFF.

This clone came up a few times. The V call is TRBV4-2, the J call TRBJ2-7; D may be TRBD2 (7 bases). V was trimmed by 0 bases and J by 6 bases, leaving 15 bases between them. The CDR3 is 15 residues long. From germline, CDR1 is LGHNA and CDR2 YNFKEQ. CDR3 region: CASSQDEGGSGEQYF. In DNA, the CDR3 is TGTGCCAGCAGCCAAGACGAGGGGGGGAGCGGCGAGCAGTACTTC.

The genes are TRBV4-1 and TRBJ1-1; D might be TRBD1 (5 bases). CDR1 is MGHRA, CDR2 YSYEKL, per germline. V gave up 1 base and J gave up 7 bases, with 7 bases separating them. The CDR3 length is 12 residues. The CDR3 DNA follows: TGCGCCAGCAGCCAAGCAGGGTATGAAGCTTTCTTT. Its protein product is CASSQAGYEAFF.

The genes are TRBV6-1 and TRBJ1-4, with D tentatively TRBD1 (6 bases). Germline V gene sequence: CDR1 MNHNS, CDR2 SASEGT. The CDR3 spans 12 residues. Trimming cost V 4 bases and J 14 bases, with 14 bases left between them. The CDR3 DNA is TGTGCCAGCAGTGTATGGCCAGGGGCCCTGTTTTTT. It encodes CASSVWPGALFF.

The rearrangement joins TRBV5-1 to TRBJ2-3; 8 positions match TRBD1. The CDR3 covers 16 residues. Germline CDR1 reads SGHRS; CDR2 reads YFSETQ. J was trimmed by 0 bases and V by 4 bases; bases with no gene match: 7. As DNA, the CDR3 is TGCGCCAGCAGCAAATTTAACAGGGGGAGCACAGATACGCAGTATTTT. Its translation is CASSKFNRGSTDTQYF.